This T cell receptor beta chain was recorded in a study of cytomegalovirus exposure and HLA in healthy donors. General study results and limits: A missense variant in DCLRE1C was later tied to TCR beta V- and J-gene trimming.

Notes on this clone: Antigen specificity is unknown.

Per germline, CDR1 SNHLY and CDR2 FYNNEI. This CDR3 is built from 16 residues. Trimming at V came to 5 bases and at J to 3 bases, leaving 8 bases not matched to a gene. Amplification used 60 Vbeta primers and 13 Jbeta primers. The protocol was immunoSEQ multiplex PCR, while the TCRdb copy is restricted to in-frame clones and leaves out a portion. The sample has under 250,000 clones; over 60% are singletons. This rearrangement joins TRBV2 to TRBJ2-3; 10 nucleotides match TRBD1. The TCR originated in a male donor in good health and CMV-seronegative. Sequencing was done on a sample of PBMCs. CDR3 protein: CASSLRDRGLTDTQYF. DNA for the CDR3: TGTGCCAGCAGTCTCCGGGACAGGGGTCTGACAGATACGCAGTATTTT.